The entry that follows covers one T cell receptor beta chain sequence. The data were produced by immunoSEQ multiplex PCR, yet TCRdb's version contains in-frame clones alone and is incomplete. This table has around 200,000 clones, approximately 85% appearing once. This specimen comes from a study of blood T cell repertoires in COVID-19. Study overall: There were acute and convalescent COVID-19 samples, and they came from the United States, Italy and Spain. Sources were T cells, B-cell-depleted T cells, or PBMCs; the material itself was cDNA or gDNA.

Per germline, CDR1 MDHEN and CDR2 SYDVKM. This CDR3 is built from 14 residues. J lost 6 bases, V lost 4 bases, and 3 bases had no gene match. This rearrangement joins TRBV28 to TRBJ2-1; 10 bases are shared with TRBD2. This receptor was identified in a man between 60 and 70 years old with acute or convalescent COVID-19. Sequenced input: peripheral blood. CDR3 coding DNA: TGTGCCAGCAGTTCTAGCGGGAGAAGCAATGAGCAGTTCTTC. This codes for CASSSSGRSNEQFF.